The TCR beta chain described here comes from a study of T cells after yellow fever vaccination (dated by TCRdb to the late 2010s). Study-level background: The SMART-Seq v4 Ultra Low Input RNA kit was used to prepare libraries from fractions with low cell numbers. Blood was collected at multiple timepoints before and after primary and secondary immunization, and bulk PBMC replicates and cell subsets were isolated. To follow T-cell clones before and after both primary and booster YFV17D yellow fever vaccination, bulk TCR alpha and beta repertoires underwent longitudinal sequencing. The cohort comprised two healthy male donors, one aged 18 to 30 and one aged 30 to 40 years. Summary of the overall study and its limitations: A small fraction of clonotypes appeared in both the CD4 and CD8 compartments, likely as a result of convergent recombination. Because abundant contaminating clonotypes from the bulk population could be contained in FACS-sorted repertoires, computational filtering was required. Most clones expanded after primary vaccination (almost 98% of CD4 and 88% of CD8) were re-detected after the booster, suggesting that broad memory maintenance occurred. Only a couple of donors were included in the study, so the extent to which the findings can be generalized is limited. Compared with the primary T-cell response, the secondary T-cell response was weaker but faster, peaking on day 5 rather than day 15.

Synthesis of TCR cDNA relied on 5'RACE template switching, a step that introduced a universal primer site along with unique molecular identifiers. Priming of cDNA synthesis was performed from both the TCR alpha and TCR beta constant segments. Two PCR steps were used to amplify libraries, with sample barcodes and sequencing adapters being added in the second step. Libraries were sequenced on Illumina HiSeq 2500 (2x100 bp) or NovaSeq (2x150 bp). Regarding the original processing steps: Demultiplexing of reads and collapsing into UMI consensus sequences were performed with MIGEC, and V(D)J alignment was carried out with MiXCR. Using edgeR on replicate PBMC samples, clonotypes were called vaccine-responding if FDR was below 0.01 and the log2 fold change was above 5 up to day 15. Bulk clonotypes were assigned CD4 or CD8 identity according to which sequenced CD4 or CD8 repertoire held them at higher abundance. TCRdb trimmed the raw reads at Q25, called clones with MiXCR and kept productive beta chains. Rows with a matching CDR3 protein are joined into one entry that keeps the most common DNA and genes. The V and J calls and clone size come from TCRdb's table, not from the authors' own analysis. This sample gives tens of thousands of distinct CDR3 sequences in total; about 7.9% of them show up just once. Of the sample, more than 25% is held by the ten largest clones.

Here V drops 0 bases and J drops 4 bases, and the junction holds 8 bases not matched to any gene. From the cysteine through the phenylalanine, the CDR3 covers 16 amino acids. This entry keeps only the CDR3 DNA: 48 bases, framed from base 1. The germline V gene (reference sequence) sets CDR1 to DFQATT and CDR2 to SNEGSKA. This clonotype was counted ten times or more. Its antigen target is currently unknown. No much larger clone exists at a distance of one base, and base qualities are not known. Per the publication, the treatment or condition label means: live attenuated yellow fever vaccine strain. PBMCs were isolated from peripheral blood using a standard Ficoll-Paque protocol. Dynabeads CD4 and CD8 positive selection kits were used to isolate the CD4 and CD8 T-cell fractions. TriZol was used to extract RNA from bulk PBMCs, CD4 and CD8 fractions, and dextramer-positive and dextramer-negative fractions.

The sequences come from CD8+ T cells sorted from PBMCs, collected less than 16 days after the first yellow fever vaccination. The clonotype comes from a man aged 18 to 29 who received the YFV17D yellow fever vaccine. This chain is built from TRBV20-1 and TRBJ2-5; TRBD2 agrees with 10 junctional bases. The CDR3 has the sequence CSARDYTSGVLETQYF. The sequence in DNA is TGCAGTGCTAGAGATTATACTAGCGGGGTGCTAGAGACCCAGTACTTC.